Detailed here is one TCR beta chain. Data came from immunoSEQ multiplex PCR; TCRdb stores just in-frame clones and leaves some out. The data show 20,000 to 30,000 clones, with just over 90% seen just once and under 15% held by the top ten. This sample is drawn from a study of control samples from healthy donors and cancer patients. Germline CDR1 and CDR2: KGHDR and SFDVKD. The CDR3 is made up of 14 amino acids. V gave up 3 bases and J gave up 2 bases; unmatched junction bases: 1. This TCR came from a man in his fifties with lung cancer. The sequenced sample was PBMCs. The V call is TRBV24-1, the J call TRBJ1-2, with 8 bases aligning to TRBD1. CDR3: CATSDTGGNYGYTF. In DNA, the CDR3 is TGTGCCACCAGTGATACAGGGGGGAACTATGGCTACACCTTC.